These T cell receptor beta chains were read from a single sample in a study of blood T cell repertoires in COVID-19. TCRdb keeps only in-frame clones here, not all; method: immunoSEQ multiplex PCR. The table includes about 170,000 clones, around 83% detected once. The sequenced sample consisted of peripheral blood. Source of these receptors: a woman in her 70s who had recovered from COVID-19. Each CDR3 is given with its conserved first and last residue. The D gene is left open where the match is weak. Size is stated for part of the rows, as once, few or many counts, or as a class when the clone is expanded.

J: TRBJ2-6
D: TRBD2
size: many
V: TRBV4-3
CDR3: CASSPRASGRWGPSGANVLTF
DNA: TGCGCCAGCAGCCCCAGGGCTAGCGGGAGATGGGGCCCCTCTGGGGCCAACGTCCTGACTTTC

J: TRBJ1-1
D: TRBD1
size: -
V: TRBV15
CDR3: CATSTGQGDNTEAFF
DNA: TGTGCCACCAGCACCGGACAGGGGGATAACACTGAAGCTTTCTTT

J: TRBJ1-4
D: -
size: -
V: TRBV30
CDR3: CAWETGTNEKLFF
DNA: TGTGCCTGGGAGACAGGAACTAATGAAAAACTGTTTTTT

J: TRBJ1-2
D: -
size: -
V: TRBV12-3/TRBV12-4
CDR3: CASSSASGYTF
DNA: TGTGCCAGCAGTTCTGCCAGTGGCTACACCTTC

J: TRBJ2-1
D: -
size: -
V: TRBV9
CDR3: CASSVAGIYNEQFF
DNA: TGTGCCAGCAGCGTAGCGGGGATCTACAATGAGCAGTTCTTC

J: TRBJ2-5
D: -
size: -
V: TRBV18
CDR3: CASSPMGRETQYF
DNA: TGTGCCAGCTCACCAATGGGGCGGGAGACCCAGTACTTC

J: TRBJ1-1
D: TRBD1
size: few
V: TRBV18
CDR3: CASSSRGQGDTEAFF
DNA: TGTGCCAGCTCCTCACGGGGACAGGGAGACACTGAAGCTTTCTTT

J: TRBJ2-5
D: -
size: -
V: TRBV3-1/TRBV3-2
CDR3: CASSQGVISETQYF
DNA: TGTGCCAGCAGCCAAGGCGTAATATCGGAGACCCAGTACTTC

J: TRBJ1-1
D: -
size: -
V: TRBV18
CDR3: CASSPGQPMANTEAFF
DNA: TGTGCCAGCTCCCCCGGACAGCCCATGGCGAACACTGAAGCTTTCTTT

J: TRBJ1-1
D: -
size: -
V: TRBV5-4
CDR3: CASSYLGQGFNTEAFF
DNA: TGTGCCAGCAGCTACCTCGGGCAGGGGTTCAACACTGAAGCTTTCTTT

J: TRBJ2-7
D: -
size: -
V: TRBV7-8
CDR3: CASSPSPGPSYEQYF
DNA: TGTGCCAGCAGCCCTAGTCCAGGGCCTTCCTACGAGCAGTACTTC

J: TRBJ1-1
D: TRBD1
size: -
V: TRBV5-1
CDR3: CASSPRPQGATEAFF
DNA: TGCGCCAGCAGCCCCAGGCCCCAGGGGGCAACTGAAGCTTTCTTT

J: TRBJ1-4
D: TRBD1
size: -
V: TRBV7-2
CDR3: CASSPGGPNEKLFF
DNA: TGTGCCAGCAGCCCAGGGGGGCCTAATGAAAAACTGTTTTTT

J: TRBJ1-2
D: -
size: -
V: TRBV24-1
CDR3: CATSDQGQRTDGYTF
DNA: TGTGCCACCAGTGATCAAGGACAGAGGACAGATGGCTACACCTTC

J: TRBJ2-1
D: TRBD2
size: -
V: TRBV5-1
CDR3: CASRLGATSANNEQFF
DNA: TGCGCCAGCAGATTGGGGGCGACTAGCGCCAACAATGAGCAGTTCTTC